Presented here are 13 T cell receptor beta chains from one specimen sequenced in a study of shared clonotypes between healthy human individuals. Only in-frame clones appear in the TCRdb table, and some are missing; sequencing was by immunoSEQ multiplex PCR. The table includes around 2.1 million clones, 85% to 95% detected once. Naive-designated CD8 cells lacked CD45RO, were positively enriched for CCR7, and omitted terminally differentiated effector memory CD45RA+ cells. Sequencing was done on a sample of naive CD8+ T cells from PBMCs. The receptors originated from a man between 18 and 35 years old in good health. Some clones in this sample may be carry-over from other donors' samples.

The rearrangement joins TRBV27 to TRBJ1-2, with 7 nucleotides matching TRBD1. The ends lost 4 bases at V and 2 bases at J; junction bases unmatched: 13. The CDR3 runs 17 residues. Germline V gene lookup returns CDR1 MNHEY and CDR2 SMNVEV (reference sequence). The CDR3 spells CASSSSGGTAMNYGYTF. The CDR3 DNA follows: TGTGCCAGCAGTTCCTCCGGGGGGACAGCCATGAACTATGGCTACACCTTC.

The gene calls are TRBV5-8 and TRBJ1-4, with TRBD1 matching 7 bases. The germline gives CDR1 SGHTS, CDR2 YDEGEE. The CDR3 has 16 residues. Trimming cost V 0 bases and J 0 bases; bases outside gene matches: 2. This chain's CDR3 is CASSLAGTATNEKLFF. The CDR3, as DNA: TGTGCCAGCAGCTTGGCCGGGACAGCAACTAATGAAAAACTGTTTTTT.

The chain is built from TRBV27 and TRBJ2-2, with D perhaps given as TRBD1 or TRBD2 (5 bases each). V was clipped by 4 bases and J by 5 bases, with 14 bases between them. The CDR3 covers 15 residues. The germline gives CDR1 MNHEY, CDR2 SMNVEV (reference sequence). The CDR3 nucleotides read TGTGCCAGCAGTTGGGGCCCACGACTAACCGGGGAGCTGTTTTTT. Its translation: CASSWGPRLTGELFF.

This chain uses TRBV4-3 with TRBJ2-7; 8 bases are shared with TRBD2. Per germline, CDR1 LGHNA and CDR2 YSLEER. With V trimmed by 5 bases and J by 0 bases, 18 bases remained unmatched. The CDR3 has 19 residues. The CDR3 nucleotides are TGCGCCAGCAGCAAAACGGTAGCGGGGCCATCCATAAGCTCCTACGAGCAGTACTTC. Its protein is CASSKTVAGPSISSYEQYF.

This chain connects TRBV19 to TRBJ1-5, with 10 nucleotides matching TRBD1. With 4 bases clipped from V and 6 bases from J, the junction kept 12 bases outside the gene matches. Germline CDR1 LNHDA, CDR2 SQIVND (reference sequence). The CDR3 is 17 amino acids. The CDR3 loop reads CASSTIKGDRGRQPQHF. The CDR3 nucleotides read TGTGCCAGTAGTACCATTAAGGGGGACAGGGGACGTCAGCCCCAGCATTTT.

This chain connects TRBV4-1 to TRBJ2-7, with 10 bases identical to TRBD1. CDR1 MGHRA and CDR2 YSYEKL come from the germline V gene. The CDR3 covers 15 residues. The junction had 7 bases not matched to a gene; V was cut back by 4 bases and J by 4 bases. The CDR3 DNA reads TGCGCCAGCAGCCGAATCGGGACAGGGGTTTACGAGCAGTACTTC. Its translation: CASSRIGTGVYEQYF.

The genes are TRBV27 and TRBJ2-1; D might be TRBD1 (5 bases). This CDR3 is 13 amino acids long. The germline gives CDR1 MNHEY, CDR2 SMNVEV (reference sequence). V was trimmed by 1 base and J by 10 bases, leaving 11 bases between them. CDR3 bases: TGTGCCAGCAGTTTATTGACAGCTTTCGAGCAGTTCTTC. This gives the protein CASSLLTAFEQFF.

J is TRBJ2-5 and V is TRBV7-2, with 8 bases fitting TRBD2. The trim removed 5 bases at V and 2 bases at J, leaving 16 bases unmatched. The CDR3 consists of 18 residues. Germline-derived CDR1 and CDR2 are SGHTA and FQGNSA. CDR3 DNA: TGTGCCAGCAGCCAACCGTGGGTATCTAGCGGGTATCAAGAGACCCAGTACTTC. As protein: CASSQPWVSSGYQETQYF. Full variable domain (remainder filled in from reference TRBV7-2 and TRBJ2-5): GAGVSQSPSNKVTEKGKDVELRCDPISGHTALYWYRQSLGQGLEFLIYFQGNSAPDKSGLPSDRFSAERTGGSVSTLTIQRTQQEDSAVYLCASSQPWVSSGYQETQYFGPGTRLLVL.

V usage is TRBV5-1 and J usage is TRBJ2-1; D possibly uses TRBD1 or TRBD2 (5 bases each). This CDR3 comprises 13 residues. Germline CDR1 is SGHRS and CDR2 is YFSETQ. Trimming cost V 2 bases and J 10 bases, with 13 bases left between them. DNA for the CDR3: TGCGCCAGCAGCTTTGGGACCCCCAGGGAGCAGTTCTTC. Encoded protein: CASSFGTPREQFF.

The chain has TRBV7-8 and TRBJ1-1; D not certain. The V end was cut by 6 bases, the J end by 0 bases, with 5 bases between. The germline V gene encodes CDR1 SGHVS and CDR2 FQNEAQ. The CDR3 spans 12 residues. The CDR3 DNA reads TGTGCCAGCAGGTATATGAACACTGAAGCTTTCTTT. Amino acids: CASRYMNTEAFF.

This chain joins TRBV7-8 and TRBJ2-3; possibly TRBD2 for D (5 bases). The germline CDR1 and CDR2 sequences are SGHVS and FQNEAQ. Trimming shortened V by 6 bases and J by 3 bases, and 16 bases separated the two germline ends. The CDR3 spans 15 residues. In DNA form, the CDR3 reads TGTGCCAGCAGGAACCGGGATCTAGAAACAGATACGCAGTATTTT. Translating gives CASRNRDLETDTQYF.

The chain recombines TRBV25-1 with TRBJ2-5; D gene uncertain. This CDR3 is 13 amino acids long. Germline V gene data show CDR1 as MGHDK and CDR2 as SYGVNS. V was clipped by 1 base and J by 5 bases, with 8 bases between them. CDR3 loop: CASSESDGETQYF. The CDR3 bases are TGTGCCAGCAGTGAATCCGATGGTGAGACCCAGTACTTC.

This clone was picked up a small number of times. The chain recombines TRBV9 with TRBJ2-1; TRBD2 matches 9 bases. This CDR3 is 15 amino acids long. Trimming at V came to 0 bases and at J to 7 bases, leaving 5 bases not matched to a gene. Germline assignment: CDR1 SGDLS and CDR2 YYNGEE. CDR3 coding DNA: TGTGCCAGCAGCGTAGGTAGCGGGAGAAGGAATGAGCAGTTCTTC. This sequence encodes CASSVGSGRRNEQFF.